This is a list of T cell receptor beta chains from one sample in a study of beta chain features in type 1 diabetes. Sequencing used immunoSEQ multiplex PCR; TCRdb keeps in-frame clones, though not all of them. The table records about 39,000 clones, around 45% of them present only once. The material sequenced was central memory CD4+ T cells from blood. Source of these receptors: a woman younger than 30 in good health. The CDR3 runs from the conserved cysteine through the conserved F or W. A D gene is named only where the DNA matches it firmly. Clone sizes are given selectively: once, few, many, or a class where the clone is expanded.

D gene: TRBD1
CDR3 length: 13
J gene: TRBJ1-2
V gene: TRBV19
clone size: -
CDR3 DNA: TGTGCCAGTTTCCAGGGGGCCACGTATGGCTACACCTTC
CDR3 protein: CASFQGATYGYTF

D gene: -
CDR3 length: 13
J gene: TRBJ2-7
V gene: TRBV25-1
clone size: -
CDR3 DNA: TGTGCCAGCAGTGGACGGACAGCTCCTACGCAGTACTTC
CDR3 protein: CASSGRTAPTQYF

D gene: -
CDR3 length: 14
J gene: TRBJ1-3
V gene: TRBV15
clone size: -
CDR3 DNA: TGTGCCACCAGCAGACGGGACTCTGGAAACACCATATATTTT
CDR3 protein: CATSRRDSGNTIYF

D gene: TRBD2
CDR3 length: 16
J gene: TRBJ2-2
V gene: TRBV10-3
clone size: -
CDR3 DNA: TGTGCCATCAGTGAGCCGAGCGGGGGGCACACCGGGGAGCTGTTTTTT
CDR3 protein: CAISEPSGGHTGELFF

D gene: -
CDR3 length: 13
J gene: TRBJ2-3
V gene: TRBV5-6
clone size: -
CDR3 DNA: TGTGCCAGCAGCAACACAGGGATTGATACGCAGTATTTT
CDR3 protein: CASSNTGIDTQYF

D gene: TRBD2
CDR3 length: 16
J gene: TRBJ2-3
V gene: TRBV9
clone size: -
CDR3 DNA: TGTGCCAGCAGCGTAGACGGGGGGGCAACGGTCAGACCGCAGTATTTT
CDR3 protein: CASSVDGGATVRPQYF

D gene: -
CDR3 length: 13
J gene: TRBJ2-7
V gene: TRBV7-9
clone size: -
CDR3 DNA: TGTGCCAGCAGCTTAGGGAACTACTACGAGCAGTACTTC
CDR3 protein: CASSLGNYYEQYF

D gene: -
CDR3 length: 15
J gene: TRBJ2-3
V gene: TRBV2
clone size: -
CDR3 DNA: TGTGCCAGCATTCGCGTCAGGTCAGACACAGATACGCAGTATTTT
CDR3 protein: CASIRVRSDTDTQYF

D gene: TRBD1
CDR3 length: 17
J gene: TRBJ1-2
V gene: TRBV15
clone size: -
CDR3 DNA: TGTGCCACCAGCGCAAACCCGGACAGGGACGGAGGAAGTGGCTACACCTTC
CDR3 protein: CATSANPDRDGGSGYTF

D gene: -
CDR3 length: 13
J gene: TRBJ1-2
V gene: TRBV4-2
clone size: -
CDR3 DNA: TGTGCCAGCAGCCAGGAACCAGGAACGGGCTACACCTTC
CDR3 protein: CASSQEPGTGYTF

D gene: -
CDR3 length: 13
J gene: TRBJ1-3
V gene: TRBV6-5
clone size: few
CDR3 DNA: TGTGCCAGCAGACCCCCCAGTGGAAACACCATATATTTT
CDR3 protein: CASRPPSGNTIYF

D gene: TRBD1
CDR3 length: 12
J gene: TRBJ1-2
V gene: TRBV5-1
clone size: -
CDR3 DNA: TGCGCCAGCAGCTGGGGACAGTTTGGCTACACCTTC
CDR3 protein: CASSWGQFGYTF

D gene: -
CDR3 length: 16
J gene: TRBJ2-3
V gene: TRBV6-1
clone size: few
CDR3 DNA: TGTGCCAGCAGTGGGGACTTTTATTCCCCCCCGGATACGCAGTATTTT
CDR3 protein: CASSGDFYSPPDTQYF

D gene: -
CDR3 length: 14
J gene: TRBJ1-1
V gene: TRBV5-1
clone size: -
CDR3 DNA: TGCGCCAGCAGCTTGGGGACGACAGTCCCCGAAGCTTTCTTT
CDR3 protein: CASSLGTTVPEAFF

D gene: -
CDR3 length: 12
J gene: TRBJ2-2
V gene: TRBV5-1
clone size: few
CDR3 DNA: TGCGCCACCTCCCCGGGGACCGGGGAGCTGTTTTTT
CDR3 protein: CATSPGTGELFF

D gene: -
CDR3 length: 12
J gene: TRBJ2-2
V gene: TRBV10-2
clone size: -
CDR3 DNA: TGCGCCAGCAGTCACGGGGCCGGGGAGCTGTTTTTT
CDR3 protein: CASSHGAGELFF